This T cell receptor beta chain was found in a study of blood T cell repertoires in COVID-19. Germline-derived CDR1 and CDR2 are SGHAT and FQNNGV. This CDR3 contains 13 residues. Trimming took off 1 base at V and 1 base at J, with 4 bases between the two ends. Remarks on this clone: The sample contains more than one DNA sequence encoding this CDR3.

TCRdb's table, derived via immunoSEQ multiplex PCR, lists solely in-frame clones and lacks some. The sample yields about 130,000 clones, around 80% seen once. The specimen was peripheral blood. The origin of this receptor is a man between 70 and 80 years old with acute or convalescent COVID-19. V gene TRBV11-2 combines with J gene TRBJ1-1; D gene uncertain. The CDR3 reads CASSLGGNTEAFF. DNA of the CDR3: TGTGCCAGCAGCTTAGGAGGGAACACTGAAGCTTTCTTT. Supplemented by reference TRBV11-2 and TRBJ1-1, the full variable domain reads EAGVAQSPRYKIIEKRQSVAFWCNPISGHATLYWYQQILGQGPKLLIQFQNNGVVDDSQLPKDRFSAERLKGVDSTLKIQPAKLEDSAVYLCASSLGGNTEAFFGQGTRLTVV.